The rows below give T cell receptor beta chains drawn from one sample of a study of T cells in Graves' hyperthyroidism and ophthalmopathy. TCRdb called the multiplex PCR reads again in MiXCR, with one record for every CDR3 protein. The sample lists over 650,000 distinct CDR3 sequences, approximately 16% seen once, with around 8.1% in the top ten. Source material: blood. The receptors derive from a man aged 18 to 35 with Graves' hyperthyroidism. CDR3s include the opening cysteine and the closing phenylalanine or tryptophan. Each record gives: J gene, clone size, D gene, V gene, CDR3 protein, CDR3 DNA. A D gene is named only where the DNA matches it firmly. Size is omitted from some rows. Given values are once, few, many or a class for expanded clones.

TRBJ2-3 many TRBD2 TRBV11-3 CASSLSGGLFPDTQYF TGTGCCAGCAGCTTATCGGGGGGTCTCTTCCCAGATACGCAGTATTTT
TRBJ2-2 - - TRBV28 CASSPRLGTIGELFF TGTGCCAGCAGTCCCCGGTTGGGCACCATCGGGGAGCTGTTTTTT
TRBJ2-2 few - TRBV7-3 CASSRGPSRPGELFF TGTGCCAGCAGCCGGGGACCATCTAGACCCGGGGAGCTGTTTTTT
TRBJ2-2 - TRBD2 TRBV12-3/TRBV12-4 CASSWGGAGELFF TGTGCCAGCAGTTGGGGGGGAGCCGGGGAGCTGTTTTTT
TRBJ1-2 few - TRBV4-1 CASSQEHKSDGYTF TGCGCCAGCAGCCAAGAGCACAAGAGCGATGGCTACACCTTC
TRBJ2-7 few TRBD1 TRBV19 CASSTRTGVEQYF TGTGCCAGTAGTACCAGGACAGGGGTCGAGCAGTACTTC
TRBJ2-7 many TRBD2 TRBV2 CASRASGGEQYF TGTGCCAGCAGAGCTAGCGGTGGCGAGCAGTACTTC
TRBJ2-2 - - TRBV7-9 CASGGAGELFF TGTGCCAGCGGCGGGGCCGGGGAGCTGTTTTTT
TRBJ2-7 many - TRBV6-2/TRBV6-3 CASRTWFGTRSYEQYF TGTGCCAGCAGAACCTGGTTCGGGACAAGGTCCTACGAGCAGTACTTC
TRBJ2-7 many TRBD2 TRBV2 CASSESGGAYEQYF TGTGCCAGCAGTGAATCGGGGGGAGCCTACGAGCAGTACTTC
TRBJ1-2 many - TRBV2 CASSIQGTGGYTF TGTGCCAGCAGCATCCAGGGAACGGGGGGCTACACCTTC
TRBJ2-7 - TRBD1 TRBV6-1 CASRPGQGGEQYF TGTGCCAGCAGACCGGGACAGGGGGGCGAGCAGTACTTC
TRBJ2-5 - - TRBV19 CASSRQSSPWTQYF TGTGCCAGTAGTCGCCAGAGTAGCCCATGGACCCAGTACTTC
TRBJ1-1 many - TRBV10-3 CATNNVGGTEAFF TGTGCCACCAATAACGTAGGCGGCACTGAAGCTTTCTTT
TRBJ1-5 many - TRBV15 CATSRDRSDQPQHF TGTGCCACCAGCAGAGATCGATCAGATCAGCCCCAGCATTTT
TRBJ1-2 - - TRBV13 CASSLRTGQPYGYTF TGTGCCAGCAGCTTACGGACGGGCCAACCCTATGGCTACACCTTC
TRBJ2-1 many TRBD2 TRBV10-1 CASSEFSGVSRSSYNEQFF TGCGCCAGCAGTGAGTTTAGCGGGGTTTCCCGTAGCTCCTACAATGAGCAGTTCTTC
TRBJ1-2 - TRBD1 TRBV7-2 CASRTGNNYGYTF TGTGCCAGCAGGACAGGGAATAACTATGGCTACACCTTC
TRBJ2-1 - - TRBV25-1 CASSEYTVNEQFF TGTGCCAGCAGTGAATATACGGTCAATGAGCAGTTCTTC
TRBJ2-3 few - TRBV7-2 CASSLLGCTDTQYF TGTGCCAGCAGCTTACTGGGATGCACAGATACGCAGTATTTT
TRBJ1-2 many - TRBV11-3 CATSDSNYGYTF TGTGCCACCTCGGACAGTAACTATGGCTACACCTTC
TRBJ2-1 many TRBD2 TRBV2 CASSEYGGGPYNEQFF TGTGCCAGCAGTGAGTATGGGGGAGGGCCCTACAATGAGCAGTTCTTC
TRBJ2-5 - - TRBV20-1 CSARVRRSQETQYF TGCAGTGCTAGAGTGCGTCGAAGCCAAGAGACCCAGTACTTC
TRBJ2-5 few - TRBV11-1 CASSLEGYRTQYF TGTGCCAGCAGCTTAGAGGGATACAGGACCCAGTACTTC
TRBJ2-7 many - TRBV2 CASTWEVSYEQYF TGTGCCAGCACGTGGGAGGTGAGCTACGAGCAGTACTTC
TRBJ2-4 - - TRBV7-2 CASSLAAEGGNIQYF TGTGCCAGCAGCTTAGCAGCGGAGGGGGGGAACATTCAGTACTTC
TRBJ2-5 - TRBD1 TRBV20-1 CSAREGTGGQETQYF TGCAGTGCTAGAGAGGGGACAGGGGGCCAAGAGACCCAGTACTTC
TRBJ2-2 few - TRBV29-1 CSVSGSYTGELFF TGCAGCGTTAGCGGCTCCTACACCGGGGAGCTGTTTTTT
TRBJ2-7 few TRBD1 TRBV6-1 CASSRQGAVYEQYF TGTGCCAGCAGTCGACAGGGGGCGGTTTACGAGCAGTACTTC
TRBJ1-4 few - TRBV20-1 CSAPEGGFNEKLFF TGCAGTGCTCCTGAAGGGGGTTTTAATGAAAAACTGTTTTTT
TRBJ1-1 many TRBD1 TRBV28 CASSLITGVAFF TGTGCCAGCAGTCTTATTACAGGGGTCGCTTTCTTT
TRBJ2-1 - - TRBV27 CASSRAIYNEQFF TGTGCCAGCAGTCGTGCCATTTACAATGAGCAGTTCTTC
TRBJ1-5 - - TRBV6-5 CASSYNKNQPQHF TGTGCCAGCAGTTACAACAAAAATCAGCCCCAGCATTTT
TRBJ1-1 few TRBD1 TRBV7-3 CASSSGTGGLAFF TGTGCCAGCAGCTCCGGGACAGGGGGCTTGGCTTTCTTT
TRBJ2-7 many TRBD2 TRBV9 CASSVTSGNYEQYF TGTGCCAGCAGCGTTACTAGCGGGAACTACGAGCAGTACTTC
TRBJ2-1 - TRBD2 TRBV6-1 CASSTGLADGSYNEQFF TGTGCCAGCAGTACGGGACTAGCGGACGGCTCCTACAATGAGCAGTTCTTC
TRBJ2-2 - TRBD2 TRBV6-1 CASSTLAGRKTGELFF TGTGCCAGCAGCACTCTAGCGGGGAGAAAAACCGGGGAGCTGTTTTTT
TRBJ1-5 many - TRBV18 CASSRNRDGNQPQHF TGTGCCAGCTCACGGAACAGGGATGGTAATCAGCCCCAGCATTTT
TRBJ1-5 - - TRBV30 CAWTRGGSNQPQHF TGTGCCTGGACCCGGGGGGGTAGCAATCAGCCCCAGCATTTT